The next 2 T cell receptor beta chains were all read from a single sample in a study of T cell responses to AZD1222 COVID-19 vaccine. Data came from immunoSEQ multiplex PCR; TCRdb stores just in-frame clones and leaves some out. Of fewer than 150,000 clones detected, around 90% appear once; the ten largest clones hold roughly 5.7%. Sequenced here: peripheral blood, sampled 28 days after the second AZD1222 dose. The receptor source for this set is an adult who received the AZD1222 COVID-19 vaccine.

The CDR3 reads CASSLWRIQGLESSYEQYF. As DNA, the CDR3 is TGCGCCAGCAGCTTGTGGAGGATTCAGGGCCTGGAGAGCTCCTACGAGCAGTACTTC. The chain combines TRBV5-1 with TRBJ2-7, with D perhaps matching TRBD1 or TRBD2 (5 bases each). Trimming pared 1 base from V and 0 bases from J, leaving 23 bases between. CDR3 length: 19 residues. Germline lookup yields CDR1 SGHRS and CDR2 YFSETQ.

CDR3 DNA: TGCAGCGTTGTGGGGACAGGGGGCTTAGCGGACACTGAAGCTTTCTTT. This encodes CSVVGTGGLADTEAFF. The V call is TRBV29-1, the J call TRBJ1-1; 12 bases are a match to TRBD1. The CDR3 contains 16 residues. Germline V CDR1 and CDR2: SQVTM, ANQGSEA. V lost 4 bases to trimming and J lost 3 bases; unmatched junction nucleotides: 9.